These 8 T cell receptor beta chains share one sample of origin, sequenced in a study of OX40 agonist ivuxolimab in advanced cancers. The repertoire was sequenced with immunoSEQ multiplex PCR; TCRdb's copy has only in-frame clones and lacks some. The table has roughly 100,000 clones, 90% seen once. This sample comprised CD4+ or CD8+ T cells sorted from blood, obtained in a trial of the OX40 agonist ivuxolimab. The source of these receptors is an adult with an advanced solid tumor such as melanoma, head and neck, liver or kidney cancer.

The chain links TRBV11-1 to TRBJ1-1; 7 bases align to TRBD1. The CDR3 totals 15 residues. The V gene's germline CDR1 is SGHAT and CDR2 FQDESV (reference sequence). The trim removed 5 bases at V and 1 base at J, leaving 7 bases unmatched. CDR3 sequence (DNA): TGTGCCAGCAGCACCTGGACAGGCACGAACACTGAAGCTTTCTTT. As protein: CASSTWTGTNTEAFF.

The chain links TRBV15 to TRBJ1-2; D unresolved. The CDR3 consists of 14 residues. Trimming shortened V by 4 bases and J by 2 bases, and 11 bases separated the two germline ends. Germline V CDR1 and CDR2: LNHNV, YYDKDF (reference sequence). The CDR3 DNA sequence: TGTGCCACCAGCAAGGGCTGGGAAAACTATGGCTACACCTTC. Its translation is CATSKGWENYGYTF.

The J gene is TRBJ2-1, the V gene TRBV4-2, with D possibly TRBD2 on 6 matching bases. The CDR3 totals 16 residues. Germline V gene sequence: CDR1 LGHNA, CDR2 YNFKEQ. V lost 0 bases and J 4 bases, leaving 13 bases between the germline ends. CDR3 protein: CASSQERAGPYNEQFF. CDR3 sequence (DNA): TGTGCCAGCAGCCAAGAGAGGGCGGGACCTTACAATGAGCAGTTCTTC.

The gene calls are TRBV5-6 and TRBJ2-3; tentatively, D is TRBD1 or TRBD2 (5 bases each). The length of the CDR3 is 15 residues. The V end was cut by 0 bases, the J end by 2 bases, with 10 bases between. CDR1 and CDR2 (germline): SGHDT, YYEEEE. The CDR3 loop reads CASSLVFGTTDTQYF. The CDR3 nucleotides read TGTGCCAGCAGCTTGGTGTTCGGGACCACAGATACGCAGTATTTT. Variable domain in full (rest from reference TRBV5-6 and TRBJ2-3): DAGVTQSPTHLIKTRGQQVTLRCSPKSGHDTVSWYQQALGQGPQFIFQYYEEEERQRGNFPDRFSGHQFPNYSSELNVNALLLGDSALYLCASSLVFGTTDTQYFGPGTRLTVL.

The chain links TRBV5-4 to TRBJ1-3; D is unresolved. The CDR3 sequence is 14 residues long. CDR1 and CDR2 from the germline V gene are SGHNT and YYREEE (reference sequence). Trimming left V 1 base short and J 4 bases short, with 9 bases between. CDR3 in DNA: TGTGCCAGCAGCTTGTGGTCAGCGGGAAACACCATATATTTT. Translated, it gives CASSLWSAGNTIYF.

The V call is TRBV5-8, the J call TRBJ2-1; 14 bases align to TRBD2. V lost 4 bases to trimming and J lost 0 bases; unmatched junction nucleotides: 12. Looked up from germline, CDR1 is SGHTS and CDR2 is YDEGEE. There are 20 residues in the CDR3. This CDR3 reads CASSPGLAGEITSSYNEQFF. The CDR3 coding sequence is TGTGCCAGCAGCCCGGGACTAGCGGGAGAGATTACCAGCTCCTACAATGAGCAGTTCTTC.

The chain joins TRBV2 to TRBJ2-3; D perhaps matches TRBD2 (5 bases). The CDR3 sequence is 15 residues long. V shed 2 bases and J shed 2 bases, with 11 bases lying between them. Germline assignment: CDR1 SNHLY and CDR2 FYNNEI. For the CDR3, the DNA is TGTGCCAGCAGTGAATTAACGGGAAACACAGATACGCAGTATTTT. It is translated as CASSELTGNTDTQYF.

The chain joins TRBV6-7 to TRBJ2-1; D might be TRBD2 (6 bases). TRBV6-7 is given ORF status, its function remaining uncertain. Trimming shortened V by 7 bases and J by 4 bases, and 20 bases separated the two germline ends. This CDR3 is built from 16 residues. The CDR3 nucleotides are TGTGCCAGCATCCACCCGGGACGCGGGATTTACAATGAGCAGTTCTTC. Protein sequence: CASIHPGRGIYNEQFF.